The 31 T cell receptor beta chains in this list originate from one sample, sequenced in a study of glioma-infiltrating T cells after dendritic cell vaccination. Described time point: after dendritic cell vaccination, including at tumor progression/relapse. Sequenced by immunoSEQ multiplex PCR; TCRdb stores in-frame clones only, minus some. The sample holds fewer than 70,000 clones, about 83% seen once. Source: blood, taken after dendritic cell vaccination. These receptors originate from a human donor with glioblastoma.

The chain joins TRBV7-9 to TRBJ2-1, with 7 nucleotides matching TRBD2. After removal of 8 bases from V and 7 bases from J, the junction contained 8 bases not matched to a gene. Germline V gives CDR1 SEHNR, CDR2 FQNEAQ (reference sequence). The CDR3 is 13 residues long. In nucleotides, the CDR3 is TGTGCCAGCCGCACGGGGGGTGGTAATGAGCAGTTCTTC. Protein product: CASRTGGGNEQFF. Full variable domain (rest looked up from reference TRBV7-9 and TRBJ2-1): DTGVSQNPRHKITKRGQNVTFRCDPISEHNRLYWYRQTLGQGPEFLTYFQNEAQLEKSRLLSDRFSAERPKGSFSTLEIQRTEQGDSAMYLCASRTGGGNEQFFGPGTRLTVL.

The chain's CDR3 is CASSLSGTGRYEQYF. CDR3 nucleotides: TGTGCCAGCAGTTTATCCGGGACAGGGCGCTACGAGCAGTACTTC. The chain uses TRBV6-5 and TRBJ2-7; 9 nucleotides align to TRBD1. In germline, CDR1 is MNHEY, CDR2 SVGAGI. This CDR3 contains 15 residues. Losses at the gene ends were 4 bases for V and 3 bases for J; bases not matched to a gene: 7.

The chain is built from TRBV19 and TRBJ1-1; a possible D gene is TRBD1 (6 bases). Trimming removed 1 base from V and 2 bases from J, with 17 bases in between. CDR1 is LNHDA, CDR2 SQIVND, per germline (reference sequence). CDR3 length equals 17 residues. In nucleotides, the CDR3 is TGTGCCAGTAGTATAGGGTCGACGGACAGCCTAAACACTGAAGCTTTCTTT. Translation gives CASSIGSTDSLNTEAFF.

CDR3 nucleotides: TGTGCCAGCAGCGACGACAGCTCTGGAAACACCATATATTTT. Translated, it gives CASSDDSSGNTIYF. The chain is built from TRBV2 and TRBJ1-3; a weak D match, TRBD1 (5 bases). Trimming took 6 bases from V and 0 from J, leaving 9 bases between them. In germline, CDR1 is SNHLY, CDR2 FYNNEI. This CDR3 comprises 14 residues.

V is TRBV7-2 and J is TRBJ1-3, with D unclear. V was trimmed by 2 bases and J by 2 bases, leaving 7 bases between them. This CDR3 contains 14 residues. Germline V gives CDR1 SGHTA, CDR2 FQGNSA. CDR3 loop: CASSLRGTGNTIYF. As DNA, the CDR3 is TGTGCCAGCAGCTTACGAGGGACTGGAAACACCATATATTTT. The full variable domain, its missing parts supplied by reference TRBV7-2 and TRBJ1-3, is GAGVSQSPSNKVTEKGKDVELRCDPISGHTALYWYRQSLGQGLEFLIYFQGNSAPDKSGLPSDRFSAERTGGSVSTLTIQRTQQEDSAVYLCASSLRGTGNTIYFGEGSWLTVV.

The chain links TRBV10-1 to TRBJ2-7; tentative D call: TRBD2 (5 bases). This CDR3 spans 14 amino acids. Germline V gene data show CDR1 as WNHNN and CDR2 as SYGVQD (reference sequence). The V gene lost 6 bases and the J gene lost 3 bases, with 15 bases spanning the gap. The CDR3 nucleotides are TGCGCCAGCAGCCTGCAGACGGGGAGCTACGAGCAGTACTTC. It is translated as CASSLQTGSYEQYF.

The chain is built from TRBV5-6 and TRBJ2-5; D is possibly TRBD2 (6 bases). CDR1 is SGHDT, CDR2 YYEEEE, per germline. The V gene lost 4 bases and the J gene lost 0 bases, with 13 bases spanning the gap. The CDR3 loop spans 15 amino acids. Here the CDR3 DNA reads TGTGCCAGCAGCCCCCGCGGGACCGACCAAGAGACCCAGTACTTC. It codes for CASSPRGTDQETQYF. The variable domain in full, completed from reference TRBV5-6 and TRBJ2-5, reads DAGVTQSPTHLIKTRGQQVTLRCSPKSGHDTVSWYQQALGQGPQFIFQYYEEEERQRGNFPDRFSGHQFPNYSSELNVNALLLGDSALYLCASSPRGTDQETQYFGPGTRLLVL.

This rearrangement joins TRBV27 to TRBJ1-6; D not resolved. Germline CDR1 and CDR2: MNHEY and SMNVEV (reference sequence). CDR3 length: 15 amino acids. Trimming removed 7 bases at V and 5 bases at J, with 15 bases between. The CDR3 loop is CASNPRTGNNSPLHF. DNA of the CDR3: TGTGCCAGCAACCCTAGGACGGGGAATAATTCACCCCTCCACTTT.

The J gene is TRBJ2-3, the V gene TRBV4-2, with 9 bases matching TRBD2. CDR1 is LGHNA, CDR2 YNFKEQ, per germline. This CDR3 has 17 residues. Trimming at V came to 2 bases and at J to 3 bases, leaving 9 bases not matched to a gene. CDR3 loop: CASSQSLLAGVTDTQYF. CDR3 nucleotide sequence: TGTGCCAGCAGCCAAAGCTTGTTAGCGGGGGTGACAGATACGCAGTATTTT.

The gene calls are TRBV12-5 and TRBJ2-7, with a tentative D call TRBD1 (6 bases). The germline V gene encodes CDR1 LGHNT and CDR2 FRNRAP. The CDR3 consists of 12 residues. The V gene lost 3 bases and the J gene lost 3 bases, with 6 bases spanning the gap. CDR3 nucleotides: TGTGCTAGTGGTTTAGGGGGCTACGAGCAGTACTTC. It specifies CASGLGGYEQYF.

The chain employs TRBV11-3 and TRBJ2-1; TRBD2 aligns across 12 bases. The CDR3 loop spans 15 amino acids. V shed 5 bases, J shed 3 bases, and the junction held 2 bases outside the gene matches. CDR1 and CDR2 from the germline V gene are SGHNT and YENEEA. The CDR3 DNA sequence: TGTGCCAGCAGCAAACTAGCGGGGGGCTACAATGAGCAGTTCTTC. As protein: CASSKLAGGYNEQFF. The variable domain in full, completed from reference TRBV11-3 and TRBJ2-1, reads EAGVVQSPRYKIIEKKQPVAFWCNPISGHNTLYWYLQNLGQGPELLIRYENEEAVDDSQLPKDRFSAERLKGVDSTLKIQPAELGDSAVYLCASSKLAGGYNEQFFGPGTRLTVL.

The chain carries TRBV10-3 and TRBJ2-5; 7 bases are shared with TRBD1. CDR3 size: 15 residues. V gave up 7 bases and J gave up 1 base; unmatched junction bases: 9. In germline, CDR1 is ENHRY, CDR2 SYGVKD. In nucleotides, the CDR3 is TGTGCCATCAAGGATGGAGACAGGGCCCAAGAGACCCAGTACTTC. This encodes CAIKDGDRAQETQYF.

V usage is TRBV5-1 and J usage is TRBJ1-2; a weak D match, TRBD1 (6 bases). From germline, CDR1 is SGHRS and CDR2 YFSETQ. The V end was cut by 0 bases, the J end by 7 bases, with 10 bases between. The CDR3 spans 13 residues. The CDR3 protein is CASSLDREGGYTF. DNA of the CDR3: TGCGCCAGCAGCTTGGACAGGGAGGGTGGCTACACCTTC.

The chain couples TRBV10-1 to TRBJ1-2; D is unclear. The CDR3 is made up of 13 amino acids. Trimming removed 2 bases at V and 9 bases at J, with 13 bases between. CDR1 is WNHNN, CDR2 SYGVQD, per germline (reference sequence). The CDR3 is CASSELARPSYTF. The CDR3 bases are TGCGCCAGCAGTGAGCTGGCTAGACCGAGCTACACCTTC.

V and J are TRBV7-3 and TRBJ2-1; 9 nucleotides align to TRBD2. CDR3 size: 18 residues. Germline V gene lookup returns CDR1 SGHTA and CDR2 FQGTGA. V gave up 2 bases and J gave up 7 bases; unmatched junction bases: 15. The CDR3 is CASSLAAIGLAGRNEQFF. Written as DNA, the CDR3 is TGTGCCAGCAGCTTAGCTGCGATCGGTCTAGCGGGGCGGAATGAGCAGTTCTTC.

The gene calls are TRBV30 and TRBJ2-1; D is uncertain. Germline V gene sequence: CDR1 GTSNPN, CDR2 SVGIG (reference sequence). The CDR3 consists of 13 residues. V lost 4 bases and J 4 bases, leaving 11 bases between the germline ends. CDR3 nucleotides: TGTGCCTGGATGTCCCAATCATACAATGAGCAGTTCTTC. Translated, it gives CAWMSQSYNEQFF.

The chain has TRBV4-1 and TRBJ2-7, with D tentatively TRBD2 (6 bases). Trimming shortened V by 5 bases and J by 0 bases, and 8 bases separated the two germline ends. CDR1 and CDR2 (germline): MGHRA, YSYEKL. This CDR3 contains 13 residues. Here the CDR3 DNA reads TGCGCCAGCAGCGACGGGAGCTCCTACGAGCAGTACTTC. This translates into CASSDGSSYEQYF.

The chain couples TRBV6-5 to TRBJ2-2; no firm D call. The V gene's germline CDR1 is MNHEY and CDR2 SVGAGI. Trimming removed 6 bases from V and 2 bases from J, with 10 bases in between. The CDR3 is 14 amino acids. The CDR3 sequence: CASRYTLNTGELFF. CDR3 nucleotides: TGTGCCAGCAGGTACACACTAAACACCGGGGAGCTGTTTTTT.

The sample holds a few counts of this clone. The gene calls are TRBV7-9 and TRBJ1-2; TRBD1 might be the D (6 bases). V was clipped by 1 base and J by 1 base, with 10 bases between them. Germline CDR1 and CDR2: SEHNR and FQNEAQ (reference sequence). This CDR3 has 15 amino acids. In nucleotides, the CDR3 is TGTGCCAGCAGCTTAGATGGACAGATTAACTATGGCTACACCTTC. Translation gives CASSLDGQINYGYTF.

The V call is TRBV14, the J call TRBJ2-3; the D is unclear. The V gene lost 1 base and the J gene lost 1 base, with 3 bases spanning the gap. The germline CDR1 and CDR2 sequences are SGHDN and FVKESK. The CDR3 is made up of 13 amino acids. CDR3 sequence: CASSQGGTDTQYF. The CDR3 coding sequence is TGTGCCAGCAGCCAAGGAGGCACAGATACGCAGTATTTT.

V gene TRBV4-1 combines with J gene TRBJ2-3; TRBD2 matches at 7 bases. The germline V gene has CDR1 MGHRA and CDR2 YSYEKL. V shed 0 bases, J shed 4 bases, and the junction held 4 bases outside the gene matches. The CDR3 is 15 amino acids. CDR3 sequence (DNA): TGCGCCAGCAGCCAAGATGCGGGGGACGCAGATACGCAGTATTTT. This encodes CASSQDAGDADTQYF.

The table lists this clone with a few counts. The rearrangement links TRBV13 to TRBJ2-2, with TRBD2 matching over 12 bases. The V gene's germline CDR1 is PRHDT and CDR2 FYEKMQ (reference sequence). The length of the CDR3 is 15 residues. The V gene end was trimmed by 5 bases and the J gene end by 6 bases; junction bases not matched to a gene: 4. The CDR3 DNA reads as TGTGCCAGCAGCCCTAGCGGGGGGGCCGCCGGGGAGCTGTTTTTT. The encoded protein is CASSPSGGAAGELFF. Looking up the rest from reference TRBV13 and TRBJ2-2 gives the full variable domain: AAGVIQSPRHLIKEKRETATLKCYPIPRHDTVYWYQQGPGQDPQFLISFYEKMQSDKGSIPDRFSAQQFSDYHSELNMSSLELGDSALYFCASSPSGGAAGELFFGEGSRLTVL.

This clone appeared a single time. CDR3 residues: CASSQAEERTVRNNEQFF. CDR3 coding DNA: TGTGCCAGCAGCCAAGCCGAGGAGCGGACGGTGCGGAACAATGAGCAGTTCTTC. V and J are TRBV4-2 and TRBJ2-1; D may be TRBD2 (5 bases). This CDR3 has 18 residues. Trimming took 1 base from V and 5 from J, leaving 21 bases between them. Germline V CDR1 and CDR2: LGHNA, YNFKEQ.

The count of this clone is one. The CDR3 coding sequence is TGTGCCAGCAGCAAAGCGACAGGGACTGGAAACACCATATATTTT. Translating it yields CASSKATGTGNTIYF. The chain links TRBV21-1 to TRBJ1-3; TRBD1 is the table's D call and was not checked against the DNA. TRBV21-1 is noted as a pseudogene. The CDR3 has 15 residues.

The rearrangement links TRBV11-2 to TRBJ1-1; the D gene is possibly TRBD1 (6 bases). This CDR3 has 15 residues. CDR1 and CDR2 (germline): SGHAT, FQNNGV. V gave up 5 bases and J gave up 5 bases, with 18 bases separating them. CDR3 sequence (DNA): TGTGCCAGCAGCCAAGATTGGGGGCTGGGGACTGAAGCTTTCTTT. Its translation: CASSQDWGLGTEAFF.

The CDR3 reads CASSQEVRRRGRGYGNQPQHF. The CDR3 DNA follows: TGTGCCAGCAGCCAAGAGGTCCGGAGGAGGGGGCGTGGGTATGGCAATCAGCCCCAGCATTTT. V is TRBV4-2 and J is TRBJ1-5, with 7 bases aligning to TRBD1. This CDR3 has 21 amino acids. The germline V gene has CDR1 LGHNA and CDR2 YNFKEQ. The J segment lost 2 bases and the V segment lost 0 bases, leaving 19 bases of the junction unmatched.

The gene calls are TRBV13 and TRBJ2-1, with TRBD2 identical over 9 bases. The V and J ends lost 5 bases and 2 bases, in that order; junction bases with no gene match: 4. This CDR3 is built from 15 residues. Germline V gene sequence: CDR1 PRHDT, CDR2 FYEKMQ (reference sequence). As DNA, the CDR3 is TGTGCCAGCAGCGTCAGCGGGGGGACCTACAATGAGCAGTTCTTC. Its translation: CASSVSGGTYNEQFF.

This chain uses TRBV15 with TRBJ2-1; TRBD1 matches 9 bases. The CDR3 extends over 15 amino acids. Germline trimming cut 6 bases from V and 4 bases from J; bases unmatched to any gene: 7. CDR1 and CDR2 from the germline V gene are LNHNV and YYDKDF (reference sequence). DNA for the CDR3: TGTGCCACCAGTGCCGGGACAGGGAGATACAATGAGCAGTTCTTC. This gives the protein CATSAGTGRYNEQFF.

This rearrangement joins TRBV7-2 to TRBJ1-2, with D possibly TRBD1 on 6 matching bases. Germline CDR1 is SGHTA and CDR2 is FQGNSA. V lost 3 bases to trimming and J lost 4 bases, with 15 bases between them. The CDR3 extends over 15 amino acids. The CDR3 bases are TGTGCCAGCAGCTTCGGGACACTCGGAGGCTATGGCTACACCTTC. Translation: CASSFGTLGGYGYTF.

The chain employs TRBV7-2 and TRBJ2-3, with D uncertain. The CDR3 has 12 amino acids. The ends were cut back, 3 bases at V and 4 bases at J, with 5 bases in the middle. The germline gives CDR1 SGHTA, CDR2 FQGNSA. DNA of the CDR3: TGTGCCAGCAGCTTCTCCTCAGATACGCAGTATTTT. Its translation is CASSFSSDTQYF.

The rearrangement links TRBV5-4 to TRBJ2-3; 7 nucleotides match TRBD2. The CDR3 is 14 amino acids. V lost 3 bases to trimming and J lost 6 bases; unmatched junction nucleotides: 7. The germline CDR1 and CDR2 sequences are SGHNT and YYREEE (reference sequence). The CDR3, as DNA: TGTGCCAGCAGCTACGGACTAGACTCGGATACGCAGTATTTT. It encodes CASSYGLDSDTQYF.